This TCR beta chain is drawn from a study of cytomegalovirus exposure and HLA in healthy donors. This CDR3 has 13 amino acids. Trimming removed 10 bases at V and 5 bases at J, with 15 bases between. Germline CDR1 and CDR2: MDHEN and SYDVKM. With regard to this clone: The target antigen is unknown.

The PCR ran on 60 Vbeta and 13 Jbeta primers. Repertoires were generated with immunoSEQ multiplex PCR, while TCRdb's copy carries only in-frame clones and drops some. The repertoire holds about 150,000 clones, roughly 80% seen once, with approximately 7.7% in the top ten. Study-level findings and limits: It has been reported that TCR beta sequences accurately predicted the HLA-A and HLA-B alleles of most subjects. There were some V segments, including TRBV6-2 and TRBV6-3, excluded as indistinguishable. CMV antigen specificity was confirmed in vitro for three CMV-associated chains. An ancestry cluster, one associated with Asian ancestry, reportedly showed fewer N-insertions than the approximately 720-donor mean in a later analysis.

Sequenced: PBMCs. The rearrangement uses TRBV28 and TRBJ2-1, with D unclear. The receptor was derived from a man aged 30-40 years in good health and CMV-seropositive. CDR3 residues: CATEHDTNNEQFF. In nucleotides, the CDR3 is TGTGCCACAGAACACGACACGAACAATGAGCAGTTCTTC. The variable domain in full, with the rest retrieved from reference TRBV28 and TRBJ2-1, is DVKVTQSSRYLVKRTGEKVFLECVQDMDHENMFWYRQDPGLGLRLIYFSYDVKMKEKGDIPEGYSVSREKKERFSLILESASTNQTSMYLCATEHDTNNEQFFGPGTRLTVL.